This TCR beta chain was sequenced for a study of early T cells in non-severe SARS-CoV-2 infection. Across the study: Bulk RNA from unsorted whole blood was sequenced; chains were unpaired.

This clonotype was detected a few times. Its specificity is not known. TCRdb used MiXCR to reprocess the 5' RACE reads, holding one entry per CDR3 protein. Of around 67,000 distinct CDR3 sequences listed, around 10% are singletons. Study-wide results and caveats: Reliance on VDJdb matching favored anti-spike CD8 responses; private and CD4 specificities were missed.

This TCR came from an adult who was a healthcare worker with PCR-confirmed SARS-CoV-2 infection or an uninfected control (not recorded which). The input for sequencing was whole blood, taken at baseline.

The CDR3 DNA sequence: TGTGCCATCAGTGAGTCATCTGGTCAGAATGAGCAGTTCTTC. As protein: CAISESSGQNEQFF. The chain employs TRBV10-3 and TRBJ2-1, with D hard to call. Germline V gene sequence: CDR1 ENHRY, CDR2 SYGVKD. Trimming removed 0 bases at V and 7 bases at J, with 10 bases between. The CDR3 extends over 14 amino acids.